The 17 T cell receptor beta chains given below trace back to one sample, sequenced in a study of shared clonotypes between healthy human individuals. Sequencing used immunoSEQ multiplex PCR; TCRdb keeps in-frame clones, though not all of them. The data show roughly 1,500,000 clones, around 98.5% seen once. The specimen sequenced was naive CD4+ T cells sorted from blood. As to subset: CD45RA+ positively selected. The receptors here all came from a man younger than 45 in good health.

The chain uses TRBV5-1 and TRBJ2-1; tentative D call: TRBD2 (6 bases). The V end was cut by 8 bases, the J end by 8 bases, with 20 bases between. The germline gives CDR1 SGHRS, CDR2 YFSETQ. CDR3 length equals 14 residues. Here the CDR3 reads CARGGTALEDEQFF. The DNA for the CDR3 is TGCGCCAGAGGAGGGACGGCTTTGGAGGATGAGCAGTTCTTC.

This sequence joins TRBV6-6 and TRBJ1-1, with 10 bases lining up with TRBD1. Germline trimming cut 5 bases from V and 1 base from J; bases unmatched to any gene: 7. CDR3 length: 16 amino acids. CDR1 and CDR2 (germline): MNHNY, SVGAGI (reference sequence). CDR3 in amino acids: CASSPRTGGGNTEAFF. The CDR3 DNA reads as TGTGCCAGCAGTCCTAGGACAGGGGGAGGGAACACTGAAGCTTTCTTT.

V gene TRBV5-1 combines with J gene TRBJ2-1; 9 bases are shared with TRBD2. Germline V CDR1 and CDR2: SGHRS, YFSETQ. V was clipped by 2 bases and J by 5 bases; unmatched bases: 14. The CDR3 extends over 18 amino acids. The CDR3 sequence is CASSLAHRGGRVDNEQFF. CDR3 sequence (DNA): TGCGCCAGCAGCTTAGCGCACCGCGGCGGGAGGGTAGACAATGAGCAGTTCTTC.

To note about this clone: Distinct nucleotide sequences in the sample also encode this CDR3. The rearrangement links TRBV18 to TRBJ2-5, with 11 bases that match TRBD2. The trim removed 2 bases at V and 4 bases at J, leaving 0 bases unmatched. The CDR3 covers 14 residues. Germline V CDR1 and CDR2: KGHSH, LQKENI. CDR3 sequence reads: CASSPGLAGETQYF. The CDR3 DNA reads TGTGCCAGCTCACCAGGACTAGCGGGAGAGACCCAGTACTTC.

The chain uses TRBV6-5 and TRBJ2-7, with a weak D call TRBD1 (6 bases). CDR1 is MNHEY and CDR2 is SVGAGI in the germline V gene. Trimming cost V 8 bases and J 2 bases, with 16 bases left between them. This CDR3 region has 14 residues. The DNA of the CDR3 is TGTGCCAGCGCGCGGACAGTCCTGGCCTACGAGCAGTACTTC. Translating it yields CASARTVLAYEQYF.

The CDR3 sequence: CASSLVSLDETQYF. In nucleotides, the CDR3 is TGTGCCAGCAGCTTAGTTTCACTAGACGAGACCCAGTACTTC. This sequence joins TRBV7-8 and TRBJ2-5; D is possibly TRBD2 (5 bases). The germline V gene encodes CDR1 SGHVS and CDR2 FQNEAQ. V shed 1 base and J shed 5 bases, with 11 bases lying between them. This CDR3 has 14 residues. Using reference TRBV7-8 and TRBJ2-5 for the parts outside the CDR3, the full variable domain is GAGVSQSPRYKVAKRGQDVALRCDPISGHVSLFWYQQALGQGPEFLTYFQNEAQLDKSGLPSDRFFAERPEGSVSTLKIQRTQQEDSAVYLCASSLVSLDETQYFGPGTRLLVL.

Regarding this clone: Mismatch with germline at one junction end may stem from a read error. For the CDR3, the DNA is TGTGCTAGCAGCTTTCGGACAGCCAAAAACATTCAGTACTTC. Encoded protein: CASSFRTAKNIQYF. V is TRBV7-7 and J is TRBJ2-4; D is ambiguous. This CDR3 comprises 14 residues. Looked up from germline, CDR1 is SSHAT and CDR2 is FNYEAQ (reference sequence). Drawing the rest from reference TRBV7-7 and TRBJ2-4, the complete variable domain is GAGVSQSPRYKVTKRGQDVTLRCDPISSHATLYWYQQALGQGPEFLTYFNYEAQPDKSGLPSDRFSAERPEGSISTLTIQRTEQRDSAMYRCASSFRTAKNIQYFGAGTRLSVL.

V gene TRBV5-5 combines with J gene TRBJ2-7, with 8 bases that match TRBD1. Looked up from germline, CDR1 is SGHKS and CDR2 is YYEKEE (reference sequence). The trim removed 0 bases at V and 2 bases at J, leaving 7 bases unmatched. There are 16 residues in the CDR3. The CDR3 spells CASSLAPGTGAYEQYF. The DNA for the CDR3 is TGTGCCAGCAGCTTGGCGCCCGGGACAGGAGCCTACGAGCAGTACTTC.

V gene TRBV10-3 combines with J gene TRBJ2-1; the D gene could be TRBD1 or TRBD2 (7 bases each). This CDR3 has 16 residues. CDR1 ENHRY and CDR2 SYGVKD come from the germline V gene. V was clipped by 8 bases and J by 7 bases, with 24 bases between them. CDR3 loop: CAIAGDSLAVWNEQFF. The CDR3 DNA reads TGTGCCATCGCAGGGGACAGCCTAGCGGTCTGGAATGAGCAGTTCTTC.

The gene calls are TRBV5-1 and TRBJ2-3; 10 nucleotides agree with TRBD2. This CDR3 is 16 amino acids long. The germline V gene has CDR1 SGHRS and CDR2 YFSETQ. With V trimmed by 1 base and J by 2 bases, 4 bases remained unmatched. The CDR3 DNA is TGCGCCAGCAGCTTGTTCACTAGCGGGAACACAGATACGCAGTATTTT. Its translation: CASSLFTSGNTDTQYF.

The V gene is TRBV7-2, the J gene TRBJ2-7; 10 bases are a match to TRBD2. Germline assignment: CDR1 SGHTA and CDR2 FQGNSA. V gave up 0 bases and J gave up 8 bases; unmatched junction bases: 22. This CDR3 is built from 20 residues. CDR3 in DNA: TGTGCCAGCAGCTTAGCTCCCCCCGGGACTAGCGCCCCTAAAGTGGTTAAGCAGTACTTC. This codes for CASSLAPPGTSAPKVVKQYF.

The CDR3 DNA reads as TGTGCCAGCAGCCCAGGGGTCGACCAGCCCCAGCATTTT. This sequence encodes CASSPGVDQPQHF. J is TRBJ1-5 and V is TRBV7-2; a weak D match, TRBD1 (6 bases). Germline CDR1 is SGHTA and CDR2 is FQGNSA. The CDR3 spans 13 residues. Trimming removed 5 bases from V and 7 bases from J, with 12 bases in between.

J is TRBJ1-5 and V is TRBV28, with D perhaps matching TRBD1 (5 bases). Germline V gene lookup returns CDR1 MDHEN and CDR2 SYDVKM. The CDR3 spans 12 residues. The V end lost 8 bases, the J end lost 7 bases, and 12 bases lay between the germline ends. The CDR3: CASGAGEQPQHF. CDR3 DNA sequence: TGTGCCAGCGGGGCCGGGGAGCAGCCCCAGCATTTT.

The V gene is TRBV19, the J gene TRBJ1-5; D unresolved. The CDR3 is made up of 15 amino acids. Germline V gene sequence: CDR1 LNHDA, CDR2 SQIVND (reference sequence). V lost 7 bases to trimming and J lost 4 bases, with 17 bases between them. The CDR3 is CASTPPGRLNQPQHF. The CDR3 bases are TGTGCCAGTACCCCCCCCGGCAGGCTGAATCAGCCCCAGCATTTT.

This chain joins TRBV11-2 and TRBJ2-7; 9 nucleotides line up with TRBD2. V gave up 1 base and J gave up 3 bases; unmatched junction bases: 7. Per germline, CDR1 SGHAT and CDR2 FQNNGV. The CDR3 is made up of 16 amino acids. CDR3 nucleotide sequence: TGTGCCAGCAGCTTAGGCGGGAGGGGTTGGGTCTACGAGCAGTACTTC. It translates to CASSLGGRGWVYEQYF.

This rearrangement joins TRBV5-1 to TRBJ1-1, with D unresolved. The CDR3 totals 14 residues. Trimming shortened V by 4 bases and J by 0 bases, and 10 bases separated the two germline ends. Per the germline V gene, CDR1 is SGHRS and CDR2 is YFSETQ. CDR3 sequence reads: CASSQQLMNTEAFF. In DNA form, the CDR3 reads TGCGCCAGCAGCCAACAGCTCATGAACACTGAAGCTTTCTTT.

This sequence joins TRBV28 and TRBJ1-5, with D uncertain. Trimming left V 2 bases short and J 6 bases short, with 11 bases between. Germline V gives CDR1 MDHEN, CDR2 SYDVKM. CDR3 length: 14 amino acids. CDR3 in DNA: TGTGCCAGCAGTTTACCGGGATTCGGTCAGCCCCAGCATTTT. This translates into CASSLPGFGQPQHF.